Below, 22 T cell receptor beta chains from the same sample are listed, as sequenced in a study of memory CD4+ T cells and cytomegalovirus serostatus. Single viable CD3+CD4+CD8-CD45RO+ cells were sorted as the memory CD4+ T cells. Libraries were prepared by immunoSEQ multiplex PCR; TCRdb keeps only in-frame clonotypes and omits some of them. The top ten clones hold 1.3% to 1.5% of a sample with 50,000 to 65,000 clones, about three quarters of them seen once. The sequenced sample consisted of memory CD4+ T cells from blood. Receptor source: an adult in good health and CMV-seropositive.

DNA of the CDR3: TGTGCCAGCAGCCAGGGACAGGTAGCGGCAGATACGCAGTATTTT. This translates into CASSQGQVAADTQYF. The chain employs TRBV4-2 and TRBJ2-3, with 8 bases identical to TRBD1. With 3 bases clipped from V and 4 bases from J, the junction kept 6 bases outside the gene matches. In germline, CDR1 is LGHNA, CDR2 YNFKEQ. The CDR3 is made up of 15 amino acids.

V gene TRBV7-2 combines with J gene TRBJ2-7, with TRBD1 identical over 9 bases. The CDR3 length is 15 residues. V was clipped by 4 bases and J by 6 bases; unmatched bases: 10. CDR1 and CDR2 from the germline V gene are SGHTA and FQGNSA. CDR3 DNA sequence: TGTGCCAGCAGCTCACAGGGGGCATCTGCCACCGAGCAGTACTTC. Amino acids: CASSSQGASATEQYF.

The chain combines TRBV6-1 with TRBJ1-4; unclear D gene. This CDR3 is 15 amino acids long. Germline V gene sequence: CDR1 MNHNS, CDR2 SASEGT. V was cut by 1 base and J by 7 bases, with 13 bases left in between. The CDR3 DNA follows: TGTGCCAGCAGTGAAGAGGAGGCGCGGGTTGAAAAACTGTTTTTT. This codes for CASSEEEARVEKLFF.

In its sample, this clone was seen a few times. One end of the junction fails to match germline, which may point to a read error. The chain recombines TRBV19 with TRBJ2-3, with D possibly TRBD1 on 5 matching bases. The CDR3 has 13 residues. Germline CDR1 and CDR2: LNHDA and SQIVND (reference sequence). The CDR3 DNA is TGTGCCAGTAGACCAGACCCCACAGGTACGCAGTATTTT. It translates to CASRPDPTGTQYF.

This sequence joins TRBV19 and TRBJ2-2; TRBD1 aligns across 10 bases. The CDR3 consists of 16 residues. Looked up from germline, CDR1 is LNHDA and CDR2 is SQIVND (reference sequence). J was trimmed by 3 bases and V by 2 bases; bases with no gene match: 3. This CDR3 reads CASSIMTGGHTGELFF. The CDR3 coding sequence is TGTGCCAGTAGTATAATGACAGGGGGCCACACCGGGGAGCTGTTTTTT. Together with reference TRBV19 and TRBJ2-2, the CDR3 gives the full variable domain: DGGITQSPKYLFRKEGQNVTLSCEQNLNHDAMYWYRQDPGQGLRLIYYSQIVNDFQKGDIAEGYSVSREKKESFPLTVTSAQKNPTAFYLCASSIMTGGHTGELFFGEGSRLTVL.

There are a few counts of this clone. V and J are TRBV28 and TRBJ1-2; 7 bases are shared with TRBD1. Trimming took 6 bases from V and 13 from J; bases not matched to a gene: 11. CDR1 is MDHEN and CDR2 is SYDVKM in the germline V gene. CDR3 length: 12 amino acids. CDR3 DNA sequence: TGTGCCAGCAGCTACCGGGACAGACGTTGCACCTTC. This encodes CASSYRDRRCTF.

The chain couples TRBV2 to TRBJ2-7; the D gene could be TRBD1 or TRBD2 (6 bases each). V lost 5 bases and J 3 bases, leaving 14 bases between the germline ends. This CDR3 is built from 14 residues. Germline CDR1 SNHLY, CDR2 FYNNEI. The CDR3 region has the DNA TGTGCCAGCAGTTCCGATGGAGGGGGCTACGAGCAGTACTTC. Residues: CASSSDGGGYEQYF. Based on the CDR3 plus reference TRBV2 and TRBJ2-7, the full variable domain is EPEVTQTPSHQVTQMGQEVILRCVPISNHLYFYWYRQILGQKVEFLVSFYNNEISEKSEIFDDQFSVERPDGSNFTLKIRSTKLEDSAMYFCASSSDGGGYEQYFGPGTRLTVT.

This clone was detected once. V usage is TRBV29-1 and J usage is TRBJ2-3; 11 bases are a match to TRBD1. The germline gives CDR1 SQVTM, CDR2 ANQGSEA. Trimming cost V 7 bases and J 5 bases; bases outside gene matches: 5. CDR3 size: 13 residues. CDR3 bases: TGCAGCGCAGGACAGGGGGCTGGAGATACGCAGTATTTT. It is translated as CSAGQGAGDTQYF.

The CDR3 sequence: CASSGFLGGAPSEQFF. The CDR3 DNA reads TGTGCCAGCAGCGGGTTTTTGGGGGGGGCACCCAGTGAGCAGTTCTTC. V is TRBV7-2 and J is TRBJ2-1, with D perhaps TRBD2 (7 bases). The V gene lost 5 bases and the J gene lost 9 bases, with 23 bases spanning the gap. CDR1 and CDR2 (germline): SGHTA, FQGNSA. CDR3 length equals 16 residues.

The V and J genes are TRBV7-2 and TRBJ2-7; D is possibly TRBD1 (6 bases). The germline gives CDR1 SGHTA, CDR2 FQGNSA. The length of the CDR3 is 14 residues. V lost 5 bases to trimming and J lost 5 bases, with 16 bases between them. CDR3 loop: CASSSHRASHEQYF. For the CDR3, the DNA is TGTGCCAGCAGCAGCCACAGGGCCAGCCACGAGCAGTACTTC.

The chain is built from TRBV18 and TRBJ2-2, with 7 bases lining up with TRBD1. Per germline, CDR1 KGHSH and CDR2 LQKENI. This CDR3 region has 18 residues. The ends lost 2 bases at V and 2 bases at J; junction bases unmatched: 11. The CDR3 loop is CASSPRQGLPLNTGELFF. The DNA of the CDR3 is TGTGCCAGCTCACCAAGACAGGGTCTTCCCCTCAACACCGGGGAGCTGTTTTTT.

This chain uses TRBV28 with TRBJ1-5; 10 bases agree with TRBD1. This CDR3 region has 19 residues. The germline CDR1 and CDR2 sequences are MDHEN and SYDVKM. The V segment lost 6 bases and the J segment 1 base; nucleotides outside the gene matches: 15. In DNA form, the CDR3 reads TGTGCCAGCAGCTCCCGGGACAGGGGCCGCGACTCAAGCAATCAGCCCCAGCATTTT. Protein: CASSSRDRGRDSSNQPQHF.

The chain links TRBV12-5 to TRBJ2-1, with TRBD2 identical over 13 bases. The germline CDR1 and CDR2 sequences are LGHNT and FRNRAP. The CDR3 runs to 16 residues. V lost 6 bases, J lost 4 bases, and 6 bases stayed unmatched. Here the CDR3 DNA reads TGTGCTAGTGGCCCCCCGGGACTAGCGGGATACAATGAGCAGTTCTTC. This gives the protein CASGPPGLAGYNEQFF. Based on the CDR3 plus reference TRBV12-5 and TRBJ2-1, the full variable domain is DARVTQTPRHKVTEMGQEVTMRCQPILGHNTVFWYRQTMMQGLELLAYFRNRAPLDDSGMPKDRFSAEMPDATLATLKIQPSEPRDSAVYFCASGPPGLAGYNEQFFGPGTRLTVL.

This clone was counted a few times. This chain connects TRBV6-1 to TRBJ2-3; 11 nucleotides line up with TRBD1. This CDR3 comprises 18 residues. Germline V gene sequence: CDR1 MNHNS, CDR2 SASEGT. The ends lost 3 bases at V and 5 bases at J; junction bases unmatched: 13. The CDR3 sequence: CASSDLKDRGPLGDTQYF. The CDR3, as DNA: TGTGCCAGCAGTGACCTTAAGGACAGGGGGCCACTGGGAGATACGCAGTATTTT.

The J gene is TRBJ1-1, the V gene TRBV19; D unresolved. The CDR3 consists of 12 residues. The V end was cut by 9 bases, the J end by 1 base, with 9 bases between. CDR1 is LNHDA, CDR2 SQIVND, per germline (reference sequence). The CDR3 sequence is CASQAPNTEAFF. The CDR3 nucleotides read TGTGCCAGCCAGGCGCCGAACACTGAAGCTTTCTTT.

V usage is TRBV12-5 and J usage is TRBJ2-5, with 13 bases that match TRBD2. Germline CDR1 and CDR2: LGHNT and FRNRAP. The CDR3 length is 16 residues. The trim removed 7 bases at V and 7 bases at J, leaving 12 bases unmatched. The CDR3 nucleotides are TGTGCTAGTGCAGGCCCTGGGACTAGCGGGATTGTGACCCAGTACTTC. It is translated as CASAGPGTSGIVTQYF.

This chain connects TRBV28 to TRBJ1-1, with unresolved D. Between the trimmed V and J ends, which lost 7 bases and 1 base, there was a span of 13 bases. This CDR3 region has 14 residues. The germline V gene encodes CDR1 MDHEN and CDR2 SYDVKM. In nucleotides, the CDR3 is TGTGCCAGCATTAACACCCGGGCGAACACTGAAGCTTTCTTT. This codes for CASINTRANTEAFF.

The chain uses TRBV2 and TRBJ1-6, with no clear D. The CDR3 covers 14 residues. The V gene's germline CDR1 is SNHLY and CDR2 FYNNEI. V shed 0 bases and J shed 13 bases, with 13 bases lying between them. CDR3 sequence: CASSEALRPAPLHF. CDR3 nucleotides: TGTGCCAGCAGTGAAGCGCTTCGACCCGCGCCCCTCCACTTT.

This chain uses TRBV5-1 with TRBJ1-2; D not resolved. CDR1 is SGHRS and CDR2 is YFSETQ in the germline V gene. The V gene lost 4 bases and the J gene lost 3 bases, with 10 bases spanning the gap. This CDR3 is built from 13 residues. As DNA, the CDR3 is TGCGCCAGCAGCCCGGACGGGGACTATGGCTACACCTTC. Protein product: CASSPDGDYGYTF.

The chain has TRBV5-1 and TRBJ1-3; no firm D call. The CDR3 covers 14 residues. CDR1 is SGHRS and CDR2 is YFSETQ in the germline V gene. Trimming pared 4 bases from V and 0 bases from J, leaving 8 bases between. DNA for the CDR3: TGCGCCAGCAGCCCCACGAGCTCTGGAAACACCATATATTTT. It is translated as CASSPTSSGNTIYF.

The chain is built from TRBV10-3 and TRBJ1-5; D may be TRBD1 (6 bases). The CDR3 covers 13 residues. The V gene lost 6 bases and the J gene lost 7 bases, with 13 bases spanning the gap. CDR1 ENHRY and CDR2 SYGVKD come from the germline V gene. The CDR3 loop is CAISEQGHQPQHF. The CDR3 bases are TGTGCCATCAGCGAACAGGGTCACCAGCCCCAGCATTTT.

The chain couples TRBV6-4 to TRBJ1-4, with D unclear. V lost 0 bases, J lost 4 bases, and 12 bases lay in between. Germline values: CDR1 MRHNA, CDR2 SNTAGT. The CDR3 covers 16 residues. The CDR3 bases are TGTGCCAGCAGTGACTCTGCCGGGATAGGTAATGAAAAACTGTTTTTT. Translating it yields CASSDSAGIGNEKLFF.